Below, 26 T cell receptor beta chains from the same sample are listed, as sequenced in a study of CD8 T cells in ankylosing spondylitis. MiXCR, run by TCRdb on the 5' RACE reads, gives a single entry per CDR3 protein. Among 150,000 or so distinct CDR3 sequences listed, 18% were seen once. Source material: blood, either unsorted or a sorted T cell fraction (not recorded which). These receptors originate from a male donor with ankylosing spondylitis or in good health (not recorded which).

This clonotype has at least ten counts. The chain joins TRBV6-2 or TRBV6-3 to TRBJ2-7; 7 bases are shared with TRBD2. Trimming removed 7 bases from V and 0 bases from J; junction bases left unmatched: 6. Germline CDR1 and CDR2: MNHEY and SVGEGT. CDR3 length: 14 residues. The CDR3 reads CASTFGGSSYEQYF. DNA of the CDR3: TGTGCCAGCACCTTTGGCGGGAGCTCCTACGAGCAGTACTTC.

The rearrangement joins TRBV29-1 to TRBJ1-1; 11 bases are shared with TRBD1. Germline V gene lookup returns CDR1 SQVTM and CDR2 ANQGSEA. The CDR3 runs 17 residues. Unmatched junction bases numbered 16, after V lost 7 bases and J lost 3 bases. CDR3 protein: CSAKGTGGSKWHTEAFF. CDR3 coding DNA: TGCAGCGCCAAAGGGACAGGGGGATCCAAATGGCACACTGAAGCTTTCTTT. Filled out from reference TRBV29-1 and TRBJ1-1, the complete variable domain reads SAVISQKPSRDICQRGTSLTIQCQVDSQVTMMFWYRQQPGQSLTLIATANQGSEATYESGFVIDKFPISRPNLTFSTLTVSNMSPEDSSIYLCSAKGTGGSKWHTEAFFGQGTRLTVV.

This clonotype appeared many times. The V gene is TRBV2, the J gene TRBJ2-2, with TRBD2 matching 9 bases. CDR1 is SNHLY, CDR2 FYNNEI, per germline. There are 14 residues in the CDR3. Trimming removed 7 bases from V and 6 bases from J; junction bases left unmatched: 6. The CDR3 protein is CASNGGRAPGELFF. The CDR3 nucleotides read TGTGCCAGCAATGGCGGGAGGGCCCCCGGGGAGCTGTTTTTT.

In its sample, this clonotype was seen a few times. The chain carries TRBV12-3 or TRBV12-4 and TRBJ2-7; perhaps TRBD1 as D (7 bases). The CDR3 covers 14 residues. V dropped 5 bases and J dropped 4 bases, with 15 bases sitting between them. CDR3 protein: CASSLAGQHYEQYF. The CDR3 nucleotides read TGTGCCAGCAGTCTGGCGGGACAGCATTACGAGCAGTACTTC.

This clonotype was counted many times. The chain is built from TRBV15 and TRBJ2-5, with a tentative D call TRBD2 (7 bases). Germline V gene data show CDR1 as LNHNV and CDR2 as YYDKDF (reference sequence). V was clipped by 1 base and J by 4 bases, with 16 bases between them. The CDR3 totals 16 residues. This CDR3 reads CATSRGTAGNGETQYF. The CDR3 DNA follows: TGTGCCACCAGCAGAGGGACAGCGGGAAACGGAGAGACCCAGTACTTC. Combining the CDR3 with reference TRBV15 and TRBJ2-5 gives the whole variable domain DAMVIQNPRYQVTQFGKPVTLSCSQTLNHNVMYWYQQKSSQAPKLLFHYYDKDFNNEADTPDNFQSRRPNTSFCFLDIRSPGLGDTAMYLCATSRGTAGNGETQYFGPGTRLLVL.

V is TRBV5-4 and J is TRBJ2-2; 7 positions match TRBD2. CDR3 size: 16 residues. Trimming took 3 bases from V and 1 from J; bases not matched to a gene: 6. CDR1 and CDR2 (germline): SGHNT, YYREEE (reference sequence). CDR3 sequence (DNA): TGTGCCAGCAGCTCCAAACAGCGGGAGAACACCGGGGAGCTGTTTTTT. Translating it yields CASSSKQRENTGELFF.

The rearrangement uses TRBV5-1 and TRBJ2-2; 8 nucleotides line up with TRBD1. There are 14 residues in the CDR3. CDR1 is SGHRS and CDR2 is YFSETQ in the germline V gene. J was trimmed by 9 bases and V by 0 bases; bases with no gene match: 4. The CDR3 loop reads CASSLDRGDRELFF. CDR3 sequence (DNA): TGCGCCAGCAGCTTGGACAGGGGGGACCGGGAGCTGTTTTTT.

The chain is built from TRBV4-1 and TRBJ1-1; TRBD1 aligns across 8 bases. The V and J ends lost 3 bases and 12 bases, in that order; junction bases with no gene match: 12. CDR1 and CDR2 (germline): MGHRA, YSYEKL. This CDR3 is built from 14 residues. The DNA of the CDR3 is TGCGCCAGCAGCCACCATGGAGGGACAGGCCTTCCTTTCTTT. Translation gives CASSHHGGTGLPFF.

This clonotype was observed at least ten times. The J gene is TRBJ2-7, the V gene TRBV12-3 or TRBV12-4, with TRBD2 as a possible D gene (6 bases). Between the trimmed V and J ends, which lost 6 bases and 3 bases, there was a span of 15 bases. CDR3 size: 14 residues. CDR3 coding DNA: TGTGCCAGCAGACCTAGGGGAGGCCACTACGAGCAGTACTTC. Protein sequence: CASRPRGGHYEQYF.

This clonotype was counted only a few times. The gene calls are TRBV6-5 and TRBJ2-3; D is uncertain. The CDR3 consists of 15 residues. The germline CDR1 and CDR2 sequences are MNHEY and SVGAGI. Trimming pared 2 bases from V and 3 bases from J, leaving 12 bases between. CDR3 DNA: TGTGCCAGCAGTTACGGCGCGGAGAGGACAGATACGCAGTATTTT. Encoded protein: CASSYGAERTDTQYF.

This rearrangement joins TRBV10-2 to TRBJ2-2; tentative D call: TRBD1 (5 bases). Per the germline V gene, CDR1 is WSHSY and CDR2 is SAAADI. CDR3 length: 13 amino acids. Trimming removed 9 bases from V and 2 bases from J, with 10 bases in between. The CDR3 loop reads CASGHPNTGELFF. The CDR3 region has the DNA TGCGCCAGTGGACACCCCAACACCGGGGAGCTGTTTTTT.

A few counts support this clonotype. Here the CDR3 reads CATSDFKASGTNEQFF. The CDR3 region has the DNA TGTGCCACCAGTGATTTTAAAGCTAGCGGGACCAATGAGCAGTTCTTC. This rearrangement joins TRBV24-1 to TRBJ2-1, with 9 bases aligning to TRBD2. V shed 1 base and J 6 bases; nucleotides not matched to a gene: 6. Germline assignment: CDR1 KGHDR and CDR2 SFDVKD. The CDR3 covers 16 residues.

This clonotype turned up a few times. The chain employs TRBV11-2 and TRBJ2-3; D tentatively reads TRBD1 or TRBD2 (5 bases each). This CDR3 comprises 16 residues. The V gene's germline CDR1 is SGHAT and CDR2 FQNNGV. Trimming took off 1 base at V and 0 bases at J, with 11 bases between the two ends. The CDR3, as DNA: TGTGCCAGCAGCTTAGTTGCCGGGGCTAGCACAGATACGCAGTATTTT. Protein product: CASSLVAGASTDTQYF.

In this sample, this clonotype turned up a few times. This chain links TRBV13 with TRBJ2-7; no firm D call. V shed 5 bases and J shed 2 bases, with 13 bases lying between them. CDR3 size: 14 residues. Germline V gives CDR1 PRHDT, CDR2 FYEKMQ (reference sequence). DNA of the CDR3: TGTGCCAGCAGCCCTCCCCAACGGACCTACGAGCAGTACTTC. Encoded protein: CASSPPQRTYEQYF.

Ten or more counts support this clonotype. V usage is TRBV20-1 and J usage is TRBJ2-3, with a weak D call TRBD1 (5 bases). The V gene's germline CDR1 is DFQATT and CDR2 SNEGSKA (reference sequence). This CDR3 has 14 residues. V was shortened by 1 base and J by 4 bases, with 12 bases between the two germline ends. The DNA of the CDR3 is TGCAGTGCTAGAGGGGGCCAGGGTCCAGATACGCAGTATTTT. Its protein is CSARGGQGPDTQYF.

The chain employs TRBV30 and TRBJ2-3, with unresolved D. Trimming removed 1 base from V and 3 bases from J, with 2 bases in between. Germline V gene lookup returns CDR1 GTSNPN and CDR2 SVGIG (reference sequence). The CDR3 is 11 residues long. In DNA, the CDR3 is TGTGCCTGGAGTGAGACAGATACGCAGTATTTT. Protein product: CAWSETDTQYF.

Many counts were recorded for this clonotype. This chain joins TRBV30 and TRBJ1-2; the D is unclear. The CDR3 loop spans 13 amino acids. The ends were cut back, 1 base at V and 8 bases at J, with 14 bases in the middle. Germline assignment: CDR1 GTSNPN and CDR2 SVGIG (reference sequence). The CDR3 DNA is TGTGCCTGGAGTGGAGGAAGAGTGTGGGGCTACACCTTC. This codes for CAWSGGRVWGYTF.

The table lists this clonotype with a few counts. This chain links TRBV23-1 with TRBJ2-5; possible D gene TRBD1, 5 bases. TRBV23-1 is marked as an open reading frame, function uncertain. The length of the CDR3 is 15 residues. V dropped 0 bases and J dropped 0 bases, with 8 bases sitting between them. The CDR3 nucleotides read TGCGCCAGCAGTCAATCTCGACAGAACCAAGAGACCCAGTACTTC. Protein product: CASSQSRQNQETQYF.

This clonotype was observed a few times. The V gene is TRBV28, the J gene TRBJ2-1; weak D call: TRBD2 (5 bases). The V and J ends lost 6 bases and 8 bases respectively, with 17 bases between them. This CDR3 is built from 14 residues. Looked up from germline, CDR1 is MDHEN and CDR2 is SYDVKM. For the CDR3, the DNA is TGTGCCAGCAGAGTGAATAGCTGGCGGGATGAGCAGTTCTTC. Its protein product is CASRVNSWRDEQFF.

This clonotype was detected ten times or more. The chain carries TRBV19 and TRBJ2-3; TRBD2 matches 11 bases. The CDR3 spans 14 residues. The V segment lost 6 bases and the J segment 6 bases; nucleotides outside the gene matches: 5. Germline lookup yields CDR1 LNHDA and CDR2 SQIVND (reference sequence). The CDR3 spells CASRPTSGMDTQYF. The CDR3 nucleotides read TGTGCCAGTAGACCGACTAGCGGGATGGATACGCAGTATTTT.

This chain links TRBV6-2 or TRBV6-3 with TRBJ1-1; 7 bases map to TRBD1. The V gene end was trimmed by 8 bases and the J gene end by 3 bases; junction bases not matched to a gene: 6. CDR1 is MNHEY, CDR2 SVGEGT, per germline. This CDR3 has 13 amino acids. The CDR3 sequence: CASDRDGDTEAFF. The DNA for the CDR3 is TGTGCCAGCGACAGGGATGGGGACACTGAAGCTTTCTTT.

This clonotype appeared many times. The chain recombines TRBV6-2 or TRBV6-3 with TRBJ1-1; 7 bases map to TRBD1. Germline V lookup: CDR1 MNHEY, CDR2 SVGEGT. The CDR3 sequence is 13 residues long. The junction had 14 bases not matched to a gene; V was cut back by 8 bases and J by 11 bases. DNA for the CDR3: TGTGCCAGCCGTGGCGGGACAGCTTTGCGGGCTTTCTTT. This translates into CASRGGTALRAFF.

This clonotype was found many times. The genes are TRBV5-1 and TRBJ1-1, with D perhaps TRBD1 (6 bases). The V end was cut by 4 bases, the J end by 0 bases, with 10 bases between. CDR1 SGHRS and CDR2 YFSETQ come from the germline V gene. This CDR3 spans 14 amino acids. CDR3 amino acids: CASSQGGMNTEAFF. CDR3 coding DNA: TGCGCCAGCAGCCAAGGGGGAATGAACACTGAAGCTTTCTTT.

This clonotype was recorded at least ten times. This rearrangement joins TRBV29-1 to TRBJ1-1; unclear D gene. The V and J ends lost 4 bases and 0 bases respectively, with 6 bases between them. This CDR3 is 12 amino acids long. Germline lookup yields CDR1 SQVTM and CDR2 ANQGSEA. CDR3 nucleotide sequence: TGCAGCGTTGCTCGGATGAACACTGAAGCTTTCTTT. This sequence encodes CSVARMNTEAFF.

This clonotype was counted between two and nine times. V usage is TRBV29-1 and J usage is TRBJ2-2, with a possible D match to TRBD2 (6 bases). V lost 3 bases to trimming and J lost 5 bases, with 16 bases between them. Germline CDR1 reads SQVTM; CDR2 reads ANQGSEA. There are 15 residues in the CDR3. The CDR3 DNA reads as TGCAGCGTTGACCCCGGGGCAGGGACTACCGGGGAGCTGTTTTTT. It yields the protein CSVDPGAGTTGELFF.

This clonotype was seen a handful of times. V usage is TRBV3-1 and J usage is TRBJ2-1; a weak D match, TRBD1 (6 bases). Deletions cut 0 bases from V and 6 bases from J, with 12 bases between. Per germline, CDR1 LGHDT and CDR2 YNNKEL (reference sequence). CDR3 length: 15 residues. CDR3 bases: TGTGCCAGCAGCCAAGATTGGACAGAGGGCAATGAGCAGTTCTTC. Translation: CASSQDWTEGNEQFF.